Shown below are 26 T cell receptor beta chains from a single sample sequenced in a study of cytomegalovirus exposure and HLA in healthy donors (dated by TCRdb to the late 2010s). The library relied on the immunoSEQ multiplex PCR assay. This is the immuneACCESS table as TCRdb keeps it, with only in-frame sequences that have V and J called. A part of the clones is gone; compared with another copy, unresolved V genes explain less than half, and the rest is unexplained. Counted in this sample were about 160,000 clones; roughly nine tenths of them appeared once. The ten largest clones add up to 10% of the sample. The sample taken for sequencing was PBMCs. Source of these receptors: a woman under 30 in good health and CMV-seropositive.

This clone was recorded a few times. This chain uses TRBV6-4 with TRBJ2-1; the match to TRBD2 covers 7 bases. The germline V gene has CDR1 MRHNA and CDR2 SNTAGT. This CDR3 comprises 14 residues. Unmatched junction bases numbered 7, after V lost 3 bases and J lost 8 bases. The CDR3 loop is CASSEAGDSHEQFF. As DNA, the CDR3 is TGTGCCAGCAGTGAGGCGGGAGATAGCCATGAGCAGTTCTTC.

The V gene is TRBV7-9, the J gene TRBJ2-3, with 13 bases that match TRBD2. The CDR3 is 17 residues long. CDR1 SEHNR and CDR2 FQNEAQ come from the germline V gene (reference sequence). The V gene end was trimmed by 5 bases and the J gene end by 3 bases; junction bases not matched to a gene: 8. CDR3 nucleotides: TGTGCCAGCAGCGCGCCGTCGACTAGCGGGAGGACAGATACGCAGTATTTT. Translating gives CASSAPSTSGRTDTQYF.

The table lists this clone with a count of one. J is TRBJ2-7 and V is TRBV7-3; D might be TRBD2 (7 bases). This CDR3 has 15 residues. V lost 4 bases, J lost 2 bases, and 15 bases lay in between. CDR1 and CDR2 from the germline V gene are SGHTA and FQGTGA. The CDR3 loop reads CASSSRAGDTYEQYF. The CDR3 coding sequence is TGTGCCAGCAGCTCCCGCGCGGGGGACACCTACGAGCAGTACTTC.

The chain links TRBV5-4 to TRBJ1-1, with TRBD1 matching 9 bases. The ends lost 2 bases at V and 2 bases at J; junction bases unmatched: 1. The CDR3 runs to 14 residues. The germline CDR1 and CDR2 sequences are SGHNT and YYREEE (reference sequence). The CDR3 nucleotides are TGTGCCAGCAGCTTTACAGGGGGCAACACTGAAGCTTTCTTT. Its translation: CASSFTGGNTEAFF. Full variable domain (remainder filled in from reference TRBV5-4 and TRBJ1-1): ETGVTQSPTHLIKTRGQQVTLRCSSQSGHNTVSWYQQALGQGPQFIFQYYREEENGRGNFPPRFSGLQFPNYSSELNVNALELDDSALYLCASSFTGGNTEAFFGQGTRLTVV.

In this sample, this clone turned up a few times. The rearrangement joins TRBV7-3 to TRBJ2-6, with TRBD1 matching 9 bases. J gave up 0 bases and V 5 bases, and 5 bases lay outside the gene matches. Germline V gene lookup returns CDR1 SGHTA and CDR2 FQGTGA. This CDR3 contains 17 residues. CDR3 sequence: CASSRQGGHSGANVLTF. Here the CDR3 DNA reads TGTGCCAGCAGCAGACAGGGGGGACACTCTGGGGCCAACGTCCTGACTTTC.

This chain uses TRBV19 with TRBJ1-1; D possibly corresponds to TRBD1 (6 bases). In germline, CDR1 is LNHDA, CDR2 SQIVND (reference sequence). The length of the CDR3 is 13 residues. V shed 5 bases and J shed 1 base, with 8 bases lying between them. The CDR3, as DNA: TGTGCCAGTAGTGTACAGGGGAACACTGAAGCTTTCTTT. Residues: CASSVQGNTEAFF. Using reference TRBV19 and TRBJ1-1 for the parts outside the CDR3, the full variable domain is DGGITQSPKYLFRKEGQNVTLSCEQNLNHDAMYWYRQDPGQGLRLIYYSQIVNDFQKGDIAEGYSVSREKKESFPLTVTSAQKNPTAFYLCASSVQGNTEAFFGQGTRLTVV.

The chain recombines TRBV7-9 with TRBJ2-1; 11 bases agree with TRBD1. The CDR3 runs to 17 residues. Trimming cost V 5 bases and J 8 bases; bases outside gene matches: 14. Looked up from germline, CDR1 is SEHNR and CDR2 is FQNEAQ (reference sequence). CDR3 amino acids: CASSPMTRTGGWDEQFF. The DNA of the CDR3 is TGTGCCAGCAGCCCCATGACCCGGACAGGGGGCTGGGATGAGCAGTTCTTC.

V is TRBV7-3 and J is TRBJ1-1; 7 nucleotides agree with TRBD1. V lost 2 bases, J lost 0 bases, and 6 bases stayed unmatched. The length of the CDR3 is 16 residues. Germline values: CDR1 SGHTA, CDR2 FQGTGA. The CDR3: CASSLLPGQLNTEAFF. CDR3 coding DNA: TGTGCCAGCAGCTTATTACCGGGACAGCTGAACACTGAAGCTTTCTTT.

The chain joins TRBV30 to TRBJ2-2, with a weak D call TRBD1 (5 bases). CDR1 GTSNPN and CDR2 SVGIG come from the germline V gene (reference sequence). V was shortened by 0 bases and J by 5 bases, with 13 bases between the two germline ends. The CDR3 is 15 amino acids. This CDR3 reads CAWSVSRVVTGELFF. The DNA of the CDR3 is TGTGCCTGGAGTGTAAGCAGGGTGGTTACCGGGGAGCTGTTTTTT.

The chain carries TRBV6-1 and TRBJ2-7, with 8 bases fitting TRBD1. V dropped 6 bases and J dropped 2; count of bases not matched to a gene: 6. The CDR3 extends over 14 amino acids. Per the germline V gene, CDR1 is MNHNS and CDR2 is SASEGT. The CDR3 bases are TGTGCCAGCAGGACCGACAGGGGAACCTACGAGCAGTACTTC. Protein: CASRTDRGTYEQYF.

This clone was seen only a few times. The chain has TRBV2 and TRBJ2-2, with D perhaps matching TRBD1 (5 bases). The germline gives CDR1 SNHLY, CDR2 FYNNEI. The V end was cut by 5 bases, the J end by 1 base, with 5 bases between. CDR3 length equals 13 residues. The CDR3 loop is CASSQGNTGELFF. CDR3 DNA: TGTGCCAGCAGTCAGGGGAACACCGGGGAGCTGTTTTTT.

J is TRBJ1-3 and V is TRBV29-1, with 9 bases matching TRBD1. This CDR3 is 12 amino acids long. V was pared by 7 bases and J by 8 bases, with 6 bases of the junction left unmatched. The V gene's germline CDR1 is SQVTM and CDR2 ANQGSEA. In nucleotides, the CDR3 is TGCAGCGCTGAGGGACAGGGTTACACCATATATTTT. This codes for CSAEGQGYTIYF.

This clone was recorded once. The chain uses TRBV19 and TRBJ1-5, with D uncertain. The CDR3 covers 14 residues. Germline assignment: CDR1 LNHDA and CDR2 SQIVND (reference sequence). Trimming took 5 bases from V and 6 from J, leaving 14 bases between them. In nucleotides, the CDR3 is TGTGCCAGTAGTTCCTCAGGTTTAAGTCAGCCCCAGCATTTT. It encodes CASSSSGLSQPQHF.

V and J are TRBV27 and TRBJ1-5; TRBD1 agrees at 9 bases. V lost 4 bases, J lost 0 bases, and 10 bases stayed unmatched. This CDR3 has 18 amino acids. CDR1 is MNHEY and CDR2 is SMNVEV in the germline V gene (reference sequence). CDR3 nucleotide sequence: TGTGCCAGCAGTTCCCGGACAGGGGCCCTATATAGCAATCAGCCCCAGCATTTT. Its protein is CASSSRTGALYSNQPQHF.

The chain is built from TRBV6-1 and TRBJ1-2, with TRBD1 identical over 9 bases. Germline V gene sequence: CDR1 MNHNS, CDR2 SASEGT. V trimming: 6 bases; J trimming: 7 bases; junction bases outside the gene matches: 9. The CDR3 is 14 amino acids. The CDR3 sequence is CASRGTGTGLGYTF. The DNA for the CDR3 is TGTGCCAGCAGGGGGACCGGGACAGGGCTTGGCTACACCTTC.

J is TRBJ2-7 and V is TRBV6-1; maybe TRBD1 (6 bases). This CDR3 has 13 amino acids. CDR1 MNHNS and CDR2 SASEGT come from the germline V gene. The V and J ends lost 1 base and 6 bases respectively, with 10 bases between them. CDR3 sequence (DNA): TGTGCCAGCAGTGAAGTACGGACAGTCGAGCAGTACTTC. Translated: CASSEVRTVEQYF.

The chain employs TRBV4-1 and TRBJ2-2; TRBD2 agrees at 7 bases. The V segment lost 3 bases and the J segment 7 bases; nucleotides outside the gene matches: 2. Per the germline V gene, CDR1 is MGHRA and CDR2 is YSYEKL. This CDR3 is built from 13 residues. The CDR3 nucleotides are TGCGCCAGCAGCCACCCGGGGGGCGGGGAGCTGTTTTTT. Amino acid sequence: CASSHPGGGELFF.

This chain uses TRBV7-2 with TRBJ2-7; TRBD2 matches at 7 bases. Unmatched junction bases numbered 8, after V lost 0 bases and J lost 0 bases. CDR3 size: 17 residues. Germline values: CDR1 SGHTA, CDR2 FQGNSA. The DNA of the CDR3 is TGTGCCAGCAGCTTAGCGGGAGGGCCTGCGAGCTCCTACGAGCAGTACTTC. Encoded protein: CASSLAGGPASSYEQYF.

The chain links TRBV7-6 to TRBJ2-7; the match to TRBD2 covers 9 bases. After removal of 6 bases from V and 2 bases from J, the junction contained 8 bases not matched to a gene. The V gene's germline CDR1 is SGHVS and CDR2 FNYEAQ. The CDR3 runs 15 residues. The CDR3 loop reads CASSSKREDPYEQYF. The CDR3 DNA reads TGTGCCAGCAGTTCCAAGCGGGAGGACCCCTACGAGCAGTACTTC. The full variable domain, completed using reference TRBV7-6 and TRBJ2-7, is GAGVSQSPRYKVTKRGQDVALRCDPISGHVSLYWYRQALGQGPEFLTYFNYEAQQDKSGLPNDRFSAERPEGSISTLTIQRTEQRDSAMYRCASSSKREDPYEQYFGPGTRLTVT.

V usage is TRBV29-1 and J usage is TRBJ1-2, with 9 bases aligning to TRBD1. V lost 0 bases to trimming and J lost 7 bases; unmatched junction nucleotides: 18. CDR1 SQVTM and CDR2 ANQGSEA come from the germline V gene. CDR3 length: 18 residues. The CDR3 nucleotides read TGCAGCGTTGAAGACAGGGGGACAGGGAGGTTCGGTTTCTTTGGCTACACCTTC. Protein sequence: CSVEDRGTGRFGFFGYTF.

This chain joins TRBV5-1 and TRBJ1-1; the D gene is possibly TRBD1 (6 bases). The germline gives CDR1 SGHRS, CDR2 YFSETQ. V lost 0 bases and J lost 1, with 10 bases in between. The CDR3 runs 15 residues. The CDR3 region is CASSLAGGPNTEAFF. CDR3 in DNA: TGCGCCAGCAGCTTGGCGGGGGGCCCGAACACTGAAGCTTTCTTT.

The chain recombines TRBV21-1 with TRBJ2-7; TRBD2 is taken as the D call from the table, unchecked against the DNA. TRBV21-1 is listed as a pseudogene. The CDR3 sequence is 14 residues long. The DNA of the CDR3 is TGTGCCAGGGGGCTAGCGACTAGCTCCTACGAGCAGTACTTC. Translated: CARGLATSSYEQYF.

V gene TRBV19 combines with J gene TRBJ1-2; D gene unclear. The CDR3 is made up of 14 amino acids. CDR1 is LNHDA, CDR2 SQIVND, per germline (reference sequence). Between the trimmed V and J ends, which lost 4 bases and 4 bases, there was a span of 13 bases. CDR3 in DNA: TGTGCCAGTAGTACGCAGAGAGCGGGCTATGGCTACACCTTC. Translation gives CASSTQRAGYGYTF.

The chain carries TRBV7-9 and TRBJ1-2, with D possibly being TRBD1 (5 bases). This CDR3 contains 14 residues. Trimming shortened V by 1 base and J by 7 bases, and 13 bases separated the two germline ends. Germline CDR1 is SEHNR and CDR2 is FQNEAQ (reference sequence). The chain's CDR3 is CASSLGPQGTGYTF. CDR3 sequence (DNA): TGTGCCAGCAGCTTAGGGCCGCAGGGTACTGGCTACACCTTC.

DNA for the CDR3: TGTGCCAGCAGCAAAGAAGGCGGGAGTGGCCAAGAGACCCAGTACTTC. This translates into CASSKEGGSGQETQYF. V is TRBV21-1 and J is TRBJ2-5; TRBD2, the D gene given by the table, was not confirmed from the DNA. TRBV21-1 is assigned pseudogene status. The CDR3 covers 16 residues.

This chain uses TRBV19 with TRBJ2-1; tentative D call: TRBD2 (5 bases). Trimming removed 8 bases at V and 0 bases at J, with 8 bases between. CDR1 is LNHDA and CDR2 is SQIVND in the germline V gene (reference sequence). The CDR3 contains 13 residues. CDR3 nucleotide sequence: TGTGCCAGTGGGAGCAGCTCCTACAATGAGCAGTTCTTC. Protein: CASGSSSYNEQFF.